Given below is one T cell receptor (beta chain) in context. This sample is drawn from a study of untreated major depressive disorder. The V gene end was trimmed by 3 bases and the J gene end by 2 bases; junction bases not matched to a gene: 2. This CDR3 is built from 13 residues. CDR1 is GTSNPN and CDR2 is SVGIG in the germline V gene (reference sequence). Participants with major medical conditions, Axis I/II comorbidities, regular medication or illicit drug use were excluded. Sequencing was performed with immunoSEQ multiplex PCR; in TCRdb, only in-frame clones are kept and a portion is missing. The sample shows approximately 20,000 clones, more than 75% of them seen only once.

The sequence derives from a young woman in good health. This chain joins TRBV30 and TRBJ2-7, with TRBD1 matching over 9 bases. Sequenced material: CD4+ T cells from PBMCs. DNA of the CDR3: TGTGCCTGGAGCACAGGGGGCCCCTACGAGCAGTACTTC. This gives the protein CAWSTGGPYEQYF.